The 21 T cell receptor beta chains listed next were all sequenced from one sample in a study of blood T cell repertoires in COVID-19 (dated by TCRdb to the early 2020s). The library was produced with the immunoSEQ multiplex PCR assay. Here the immuneACCESS table is served through TCRdb, limited to in-frame sequences with V and J called. Missing clones are a known gap in these copies; in checked studies unresolved V genes cover under half, and the rest lacks a known reason. The sample table lists around 300,000 clones, more than 80% of them with a count of one. The top ten clonotypes cover 3% of the sample. Sequencing was performed on peripheral blood. The receptors stem from a woman under 40 with active or convalescent COVID-19.

This clone was observed once. J is TRBJ2-7 and V is TRBV19; TRBD1 is a possible D gene (5 bases). The germline CDR1 and CDR2 sequences are LNHDA and SQIVND (reference sequence). V gave up 3 bases and J gave up 3 bases, with 12 bases separating them. The CDR3 spans 14 residues. In DNA form, the CDR3 reads TGTGCCAGTAGTATTCAGGGAAACAACTACGAGCAGTACTTC. Translated, it gives CASSIQGNNYEQYF.

In its sample, this clone was seen once. The chain recombines TRBV6-1 with TRBJ2-3; TRBD2 aligns across 8 bases. CDR3 length: 17 amino acids. Germline V lookup: CDR1 MNHNS, CDR2 SASEGT. V shed 2 bases, J shed 1 base, and the junction held 8 bases outside the gene matches. The CDR3 DNA follows: TGTGCCAGCAGTGAACAGACTAGCGCCTGGGGCACAGATACGCAGTATTTT. Translated: CASSEQTSAWGTDTQYF.

This clone was detected a few times. The CDR3 DNA reads TGTGCCAGCAGTTTAATACTAGCGGGGGGGAGACAAGAGACCCAGTACTTC. Encoded protein: CASSLILAGGRQETQYF. V and J are TRBV27 and TRBJ2-5; 13 bases line up with TRBD2. CDR3 length equals 17 residues. CDR1 MNHEY and CDR2 SMNVEV come from the germline V gene (reference sequence). With V trimmed by 2 bases and J by 2 bases, 5 bases remained unmatched.

The V and J genes are TRBV9 and TRBJ1-1, with 10 positions matching TRBD1. J lost 5 bases, V lost 4 bases, and 11 bases had no gene match. This CDR3 contains 16 residues. Germline V lookup: CDR1 SGDLS, CDR2 YYNGEE. The CDR3 DNA sequence: TGTGCCAGCAGCTTTATCCGGGACAGGGGAGGAACTGAAGCTTTCTTT. Amino acid sequence: CASSFIRDRGGTEAFF.

The chain joins TRBV18 to TRBJ1-1; D ambiguous. The CDR3 contains 13 residues. The germline gives CDR1 KGHSH, CDR2 LQKENI. The germline V and J ends were trimmed by 4 bases and 1 base, with 7 bases remaining between them. CDR3 in amino acids: CASSLHRNTEAFF. The DNA of the CDR3 is TGTGCCAGCTCACTTCACAGGAACACTGAAGCTTTCTTT.

This rearrangement joins TRBV6-5 to TRBJ2-7; 8 nucleotides line up with TRBD2. Germline-derived CDR1 and CDR2 are MNHEY and SVGAGI. The V segment lost 0 bases and the J segment 0 bases; nucleotides outside the gene matches: 1. This CDR3 contains 15 residues. The CDR3 reads CASSYSAGGSYEQYF. In nucleotides, the CDR3 is TGTGCCAGCAGTTACTCGGCGGGGGGCTCCTACGAGCAGTACTTC.

This clone was detected once. V and J are TRBV6-5 and TRBJ1-5; D might be TRBD1 (6 bases). In germline, CDR1 is MNHEY, CDR2 SVGAGI. The V and J ends lost 6 bases and 7 bases respectively, with 13 bases between them. The CDR3 has 13 amino acids. CDR3 residues: CASRARGGQPQHF. CDR3 DNA sequence: TGTGCCAGCAGGGCCAGGGGAGGGCAGCCCCAGCATTTT.

The genes are TRBV7-2 and TRBJ2-7; TRBD1 matches 7 bases. The ends lost 3 bases at V and 2 bases at J; junction bases unmatched: 7. Germline CDR1 reads SGHTA; CDR2 reads FQGNSA. The CDR3 spans 15 residues. The CDR3 region has the DNA TGTGCCAGCAGCTTCCGGACAGGAGCCCCCTACGAGCAGTACTTC. Amino acids: CASSFRTGAPYEQYF.

The CDR3 protein is CASSLIAGSTDTQYF. Here the CDR3 DNA reads TGCGCCAGCAGCCTGATAGCGGGGAGCACAGATACGCAGTATTTT. The chain uses TRBV4-3 and TRBJ2-3, with 8 nucleotides matching TRBD2. CDR1 is LGHNA and CDR2 is YSLEER in the germline V gene. The CDR3 runs to 15 residues. J lost 0 bases, V lost 4 bases, and 3 bases had no gene match.

With regard to this clone: This CDR3 is also generated by other DNA sequences in the sample. The chain links TRBV24-1 to TRBJ2-2; possible D gene TRBD2, 5 bases. Germline CDR1 KGHDR, CDR2 SFDVKD. Trimming cost V 4 bases and J 5 bases, with 10 bases left between them. This CDR3 contains 14 residues. The CDR3 sequence is CATSDPGGTGELFF. In nucleotides, the CDR3 is TGTGCCACCAGTGACCCCGGAGGAACCGGGGAGCTGTTTTTT.

The chain carries TRBV12-3 or TRBV12-4 and TRBJ1-1; 7 bases align to TRBD1. Unmatched junction bases numbered 3, after V lost 6 bases and J lost 2 bases. The CDR3 covers 13 residues. The CDR3 DNA is TGTGCCAGCAGCCGGGACAGTAACACTGAAGCTTTCTTT. Its translation: CASSRDSNTEAFF.

This CDR3 is CASSFLAGPPWDTQYF. CDR3 bases: TGTGCCAGCAGTTTTCTCGCGGGACCCCCATGGGATACGCAGTATTTT. The V call is TRBV6-2 or TRBV6-3, the J call TRBJ2-3, with a weak D call TRBD2 (6 bases). The CDR3 is 16 amino acids. The ends were cut back, 4 bases at V and 6 bases at J, with 20 bases in the middle. Germline V gene sequence: CDR1 MNHEY, CDR2 SVGEGT.

CDR3 residues: CASSVPGGGETQYF. As DNA, the CDR3 is TGTGCCAGCAGTGTACCGGGAGGAGGAGAGACCCAGTACTTC. The rearrangement joins TRBV25-1 to TRBJ2-5; TRBD2 matches 7 bases. This CDR3 is 14 amino acids long. Germline V gene sequence: CDR1 MGHDK, CDR2 SYGVNS. V trimming: 4 bases; J trimming: 4 bases; junction bases outside the gene matches: 6.

The V and J genes are TRBV7-8 and TRBJ1-2; 10 bases fit TRBD1. Germline CDR1 is SGHVS and CDR2 is FQNEAQ. The CDR3 covers 16 residues. Trimming took 5 bases from V and 4 from J; bases not matched to a gene: 10. The CDR3 region has the DNA TGTGCCAGCAGCCAGACAGGGGGCCAAGGGATCTATGGCTACACCTTC. It codes for CASSQTGGQGIYGYTF.

The V call is TRBV2, the J call TRBJ2-5; tentatively, D is TRBD2 (6 bases). V was pared by 6 bases and J by 5 bases, with 10 bases between. Germline V gene sequence: CDR1 SNHLY, CDR2 FYNNEI. This CDR3 region has 12 residues. The CDR3 DNA is TGTGCCAGCAGAGGGGCGGGGGAGACCCAGTACTTC. As protein: CASRGAGETQYF.

The CDR3 region is CASSISRTGVNSPLHF. The CDR3 DNA sequence: TGTGCCAGTAGTATCTCCCGGACAGGGGTCAATTCACCCCTCCACTTT. This chain connects TRBV19 to TRBJ1-6; 9 bases map to TRBD1. In germline, CDR1 is LNHDA, CDR2 SQIVND (reference sequence). This CDR3 spans 16 amino acids. Losses at the gene ends were 3 bases for V and 7 bases for J; bases not matched to a gene: 7. Complete variable domain (other parts from reference TRBV19 and TRBJ1-6): DGGITQSPKYLFRKEGQNVTLSCEQNLNHDAMYWYRQDPGQGLRLIYYSQIVNDFQKGDIAEGYSVSREKKESFPLTVTSAQKNPTAFYLCASSISRTGVNSPLHFGNGTRLTVT.

The J gene is TRBJ2-1, the V gene TRBV30, with TRBD2 matching 9 bases. V trimming: 1 base; J trimming: 6 bases; junction bases outside the gene matches: 7. Germline V gene lookup returns CDR1 GTSNPN and CDR2 SVGIG (reference sequence). This CDR3 is built from 15 residues. The CDR3 loop reads CAWSASGGRGNEQFF. The CDR3 nucleotides read TGTGCCTGGAGTGCCAGCGGGGGGCGGGGCAATGAGCAGTTCTTC.

J is TRBJ2-7 and V is TRBV21-1; the table names TRBD1, a call not compared with the DNA. TRBV21-1 is annotated as a pseudogene. The CDR3 consists of 14 residues. The CDR3 sequence is CARGQTFRASEQYF. The CDR3 DNA follows: TGTGCCAGGGGACAGACATTCCGGGCCTCCGAGCAGTACTTC.

The chain has TRBV7-2 and TRBJ2-3; 11 bases are a match to TRBD2. This CDR3 is built from 15 residues. V lost 5 bases and J lost 7; bases outside the gene matches: 8. Germline CDR1 and CDR2: SGHTA and FQGNSA. CDR3 region: CASSTTSGGVYTQYF. The CDR3 nucleotides are TGTGCCAGCAGCACAACTAGCGGGGGCGTATATACGCAGTATTTT.

The rearrangement joins TRBV3-1 (or the pseudogene TRBV3-2) to TRBJ1-1; 7 bases are a match to TRBD1. The CDR3 totals 13 residues. CDR1 and CDR2 (germline): LGHDT, YNNKEL (reference sequence). The V gene end was trimmed by 5 bases and the J gene end by 4 bases; junction bases not matched to a gene: 4. This CDR3 reads CASSSRGFTEAFF. DNA of the CDR3: TGTGCCAGCAGCTCCAGGGGGTTCACTGAAGCTTTCTTT.

This chain links TRBV5-1 with TRBJ2-1; D perhaps matches TRBD2 (6 bases). In germline, CDR1 is SGHRS, CDR2 YFSETQ. This CDR3 contains 13 residues. V lost 1 base to trimming and J lost 6 bases, with 8 bases between them. The CDR3 is CASSLSSGNEQFF. The CDR3 bases are TGCGCCAGCAGCTTGAGTAGCGGCAATGAGCAGTTCTTC. The full variable domain, its missing parts supplied by reference TRBV5-1 and TRBJ2-1, is KAGVTQTPRYLIKTRGQQVTLSCSPISGHRSVSWYQQTPGQGLQFLFEYFSETQRNKGNFPGRFSGRQFSNSRSEMNVSTLELGDSALYLCASSLSSGNEQFFGPGTRLTVL.